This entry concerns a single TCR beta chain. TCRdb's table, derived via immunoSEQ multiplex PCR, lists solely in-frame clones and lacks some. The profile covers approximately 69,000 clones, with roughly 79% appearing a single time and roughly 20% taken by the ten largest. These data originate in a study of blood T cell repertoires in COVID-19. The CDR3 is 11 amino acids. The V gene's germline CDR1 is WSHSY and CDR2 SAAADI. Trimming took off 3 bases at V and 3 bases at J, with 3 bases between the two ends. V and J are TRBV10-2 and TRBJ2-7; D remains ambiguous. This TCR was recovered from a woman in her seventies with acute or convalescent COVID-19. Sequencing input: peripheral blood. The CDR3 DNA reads TGCGCCAGCAGTGACAACTACGAGCAGTACTTC. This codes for CASSDNYEQYF.